These 9 T cell receptor beta chains were sequenced from one sample in a study of blood T cell repertoires in COVID-19. This table comes from immunoSEQ multiplex PCR, and its TCRdb copy is limited to in-frame clones, with some not included. The table shows about 300,000 clones, with about nine tenths occurring only once. The sample comprised PBMCs or T cells enriched from blood (not recorded which). The receptor set was obtained from a woman aged 50 to 65 who had been exposed to COVID-19.

This chain joins TRBV6-5 and TRBJ2-2; maybe TRBD1 (6 bases). CDR3 length: 15 amino acids. Trimming shortened V by 7 bases and J by 3 bases, and 15 bases separated the two germline ends. From germline, CDR1 is MNHEY and CDR2 SVGAGI. CDR3 in amino acids: CASILDSSYTGELFF. CDR3 bases: TGTGCCAGCATCTTGGACAGTAGTTACACCGGGGAGCTGTTTTTT.

V and J are TRBV19 and TRBJ1-3, with a possible D match to TRBD1 (6 bases). Trimming took 5 bases from V and 8 from J, leaving 19 bases between them. In germline, CDR1 is LNHDA, CDR2 SQIVND (reference sequence). The CDR3 has 15 residues. The CDR3 DNA reads as TGTGCCAGTAGTTCCAGGGGACCGTCGTTGGACACCATATATTTT. Translating gives CASSSRGPSLDTIYF. Filled out from reference TRBV19 and TRBJ1-3, the complete variable domain reads DGGITQSPKYLFRKEGQNVTLSCEQNLNHDAMYWYRQDPGQGLRLIYYSQIVNDFQKGDIAEGYSVSREKKESFPLTVTSAQKNPTAFYLCASSSRGPSLDTIYFGEGSWLTVV.

The chain joins TRBV2 to TRBJ1-2, with no clear D. This CDR3 is 14 amino acids long. Germline V CDR1 and CDR2: SNHLY, FYNNEI. Trimming stripped 0 bases from V and 5 bases from J, with 10 bases between. The CDR3 here is CASSEAPRLYGYTF. DNA of the CDR3: TGTGCCAGCAGTGAAGCCCCGCGTTTGTATGGCTACACCTTC.

The chain uses TRBV5-1 and TRBJ1-6; 9 bases line up with TRBD1. The length of the CDR3 is 14 residues. CDR1 is SGHRS and CDR2 is YFSETQ in the germline V gene. Trimming at V came to 5 bases and at J to 7 bases, leaving 4 bases not matched to a gene. The DNA for the CDR3 is TGCGCCAGCAGGACCGACAGGGGGAATTCACCCCTCCACTTT. Its protein is CASRTDRGNSPLHF. Using reference TRBV5-1 and TRBJ1-6 for the parts outside the CDR3, the full variable domain is KAGVTQTPRYLIKTRGQQVTLSCSPISGHRSVSWYQQTPGQGLQFLFEYFSETQRNKGNFPGRFSGRQFSNSRSEMNVSTLELGDSALYLCASRTDRGNSPLHFGNGTRLTVT.

V usage is TRBV5-8 and J usage is TRBJ1-2; no reliable D call. Per the germline V gene, CDR1 is SGHTS and CDR2 is YDEGEE. V was shortened by 2 bases and J by 6 bases, with 8 bases between the two germline ends. There are 12 residues in the CDR3. CDR3 sequence reads: CASSFLYDGYTF. DNA of the CDR3: TGTGCCAGCAGCTTCCTATACGATGGCTACACCTTC.

This sequence joins TRBV7-6 and TRBJ1-4; maybe TRBD1 (6 bases). Trimming stripped 5 bases from V and 0 bases from J, with 16 bases between. CDR1 is SGHVS and CDR2 is FNYEAQ in the germline V gene. The CDR3 runs to 17 residues. CDR3 bases: TGTGCCAGCAGCCAAAACGTGGACAGTGCAACTAATGAAAAACTGTTTTTT. Protein product: CASSQNVDSATNEKLFF.

The gene calls are TRBV6-5 and TRBJ1-4, with D possibly matching TRBD1 (6 bases). This CDR3 region has 13 residues. Between the trimmed V and J ends, which lost 8 bases and 7 bases, there was a span of 14 bases. Germline V CDR1 and CDR2: MNHEY, SVGAGI. The CDR3 DNA reads TGTGCCAGCGTGCGGGGGCTAGGTGAAAAACTGTTTTTT. It yields the protein CASVRGLGEKLFF.

The V and J genes are TRBV2 and TRBJ2-5, with TRBD2 identical over 11 bases. Trimming cost V 4 bases and J 6 bases; bases outside gene matches: 4. Germline CDR1 is SNHLY and CDR2 is FYNNEI. This CDR3 is 14 amino acids long. CDR3 residues: CASSVGLAVQTQYF. Here the CDR3 DNA reads TGTGCCAGCAGTGTGGGACTAGCGGTACAGACCCAGTACTTC.

The chain is built from TRBV3-1 (or the pseudogene TRBV3-2) and TRBJ2-2, with 8 bases fitting TRBD1. This CDR3 has 14 residues. Germline V gives CDR1 LGHDT, CDR2 YNNKEL (reference sequence). Trimming at V came to 4 bases and at J to 7 bases, leaving 5 bases not matched to a gene. This chain's CDR3 is CASSPYDRGGELFF. The CDR3 nucleotides are TGTGCCAGCAGCCCCTACGACAGGGGCGGGGAGCTGTTTTTT.